The sequence of this T cell receptor beta chain was determined in a study of shared clonotypes between healthy human individuals. Findings of the study overall: In general, naive subsets displayed greater estimated richness than memory subsets did.

The table lists this clone with a count of one. Its antigen is undetermined. J lost 0 bases, V lost 2 bases, and 3 bases had no gene match. CDR1 is MNHEY and CDR2 is SVGAGI in the germline V gene. The CDR3 spans 16 residues. Per the study methods: In the immunoSEQ data, sequences were junction-only and lacked quality scores, so filtering differed. TCRdb's table, derived via immunoSEQ multiplex PCR, lists solely in-frame clones and lacks some. That table furnishes V, J and clone size, whereas the DNA furnished D and trimming. The sample holds around 2.5 million clones, roughly 93% seen once. Material for sequencing was naive CD4+ T cells from PBMCs. Stated subset: CD45RA+ positively selected. This sequence was found in a man aged 18 to 30 in good health. Some clones in this sample may be carry-over from other donors' samples. The gene calls are TRBV6-5 and TRBJ1-1; 10 positions match TRBD1. CDR3: CASSYRQGAVNTEAFF. CDR3 bases: TGTGCCAGCAGTTACAGACAGGGGGCAGTGAACACTGAAGCTTTCTTT.